This TCR beta chain emerged from a study of memory CD4+ T cells and cytomegalovirus serostatus. About the research overall: Donors were healthy Belgian adults, 9 or 10 CMV seropositive and around 23 seronegative.

A word on this clone: Its antigen is not known. One end of the junction is discordant with germline, which a read error may explain.

Single viable CD3+CD4+CD8-CD45RO+ cells were sorted as the memory CD4+ T cells. CMV serostatus came from serum IgG against pp150, pp28, p38, p52. Germline assignment: CDR1 SSHAT and CDR2 FNYEAQ (reference sequence). The CDR3 covers 15 residues. The protocol was immunoSEQ multiplex PCR, while the TCRdb copy is restricted to in-frame clones and leaves out a portion. The top ten clones hold less than 0.9% of a sample with about 82,000 clones, 75% to 90% of them seen once. General study results and limits: Each of around 69 CMV-associated TCRbeta sequences occurred in one to five individuals. A US-trained random forest predicted CMV serostatus with median AUC around 0.9.

The V gene is TRBV7-7, the J gene TRBJ2-2, with 13 bases matching TRBD2. The receptor was derived from an adult in good health and CMV-seronegative. Sequencing was carried out using memory CD4+ T cells from blood. The CDR3 sequence is CASNPGTSGAGELFF. The CDR3 DNA reads TGTGCTAGCAACCCTGGGACTAGCGGGGCCGGGGAGCTGTTTTTT.